These 23 T cell receptor beta chains share one sample of origin, sequenced in a study of graft-versus-host responses after intestinal transplantation. No cognate antigen is known for these TCRs. Libraries were prepared by immunoSEQ multiplex PCR; TCRdb keeps only in-frame clonotypes and omits some of them. The table shows 86,000 or so clones, with 90% to 95% occurring only once. The specimen was unstimulated CD8+ T cells sorted from spleen or lymph node cells, collected before intestinal transplant. The receptor source for this set is a human donor who received an intestinal transplant.

The chain links TRBV25-1 to TRBJ1-2; 8 bases fit TRBD1. The CDR3 is 14 residues long. J was trimmed by 3 bases and V by 3 bases; bases with no gene match: 3. Germline CDR1 is MGHDK and CDR2 is SYGVNS. CDR3 sequence (DNA): TGTGCCAGCAGTGAGGTGACAGGGGACTATGGCTACACCTTC. Protein product: CASSEVTGDYGYTF.

V usage is TRBV15 and J usage is TRBJ1-1; D may be TRBD1 (5 bases). The CDR3 extends over 13 amino acids. Germline V lookup: CDR1 LNHNV, CDR2 YYDKDF (reference sequence). Trimming took 0 bases from V and 5 from J, leaving 7 bases between them. CDR3 sequence: CATSREGETEAFF. In DNA form, the CDR3 reads TGTGCCACCAGCAGAGAAGGGGAAACTGAAGCTTTCTTT.

The gene calls are TRBV2 and TRBJ1-5; D gene ambiguous. Between the trimmed V and J ends, which lost 1 base and 7 bases, there was a span of 8 bases. CDR3 length: 13 residues. Germline V gene data show CDR1 as SNHLY and CDR2 as FYNNEI. This CDR3 is CASSEVPWQPQHF. For the CDR3, the DNA is TGTGCCAGCAGTGAAGTACCTTGGCAGCCCCAGCATTTT.

This rearrangement joins TRBV11-2 to TRBJ2-7; no reliable D call. Germline lookup yields CDR1 SGHAT and CDR2 FQNNGV. The CDR3 runs to 12 residues. V was trimmed by 3 bases and J by 6 bases, leaving 9 bases between them. CDR3 region: CASSFLGIEQYF. The DNA for the CDR3 is TGTGCCAGCAGCTTTTTGGGGATCGAGCAGTACTTC.

CDR3 amino acids: CASGRALNGELFF. Written as DNA, the CDR3 is TGTGCCAGCGGGCGGGCTCTTAACGGGGAGCTGTTTTTT. V usage is TRBV6-5 and J usage is TRBJ2-2, with TRBD2 as a possible D gene (5 bases). Germline V CDR1 and CDR2: MNHEY, SVGAGI. The CDR3 sequence is 13 residues long. The ends were cut back, 8 bases at V and 7 bases at J, with 14 bases in the middle.

The rearrangement joins TRBV28 to TRBJ2-7; the match to TRBD2 covers 8 bases. Trimming cost V 6 bases and J 4 bases; bases outside gene matches: 14. CDR1 MDHEN and CDR2 SYDVKM come from the germline V gene. There are 16 residues in the CDR3. The CDR3 DNA reads as TGTGCCAGCAGCCGCGGGACCGGGACTAGTCGGTACGAGCAGTACTTC. Protein product: CASSRGTGTSRYEQYF.

This chain uses TRBV29-1 with TRBJ2-3, with no clear D. The CDR3 covers 10 residues. V lost 4 bases, J lost 6 bases, and 5 bases lay in between. Germline V lookup: CDR1 SQVTM, CDR2 ANQGSEA. CDR3: CSVVKDTQYF. DNA of the CDR3: TGCAGCGTTGTGAAGGATACGCAGTATTTT.

The chain links TRBV10-3 to TRBJ2-1, with D unresolved. Germline loops: CDR1 ENHRY, CDR2 SYGVKD. V dropped 2 bases and J dropped 8 bases, with 10 bases sitting between them. The length of the CDR3 is 13 residues. The CDR3 here is CAISEAGSYEQFF. The CDR3 DNA follows: TGTGCCATCAGTGAGGCAGGAAGTTATGAGCAGTTCTTC.

This rearrangement joins TRBV10-2 to TRBJ2-2; D call uncertain. Trimming stripped 2 bases from V and 5 bases from J, with 3 bases between. Looked up from germline, CDR1 is WSHSY and CDR2 is SAAADI. The CDR3 consists of 12 residues. The CDR3 region is CASSEGTGELFF. The CDR3 nucleotides are TGCGCCAGCAGTGAGGGGACCGGGGAGCTGTTTTTT.

The chain uses TRBV7-9 and TRBJ2-1; 7 nucleotides align to TRBD2. The germline gives CDR1 SEHNR, CDR2 FQNEAQ (reference sequence). The CDR3 length is 13 residues. J gave up 6 bases and V 6 bases, and 5 bases lay outside the gene matches. CDR3 amino acids: CASSSTSFNEQFF. The CDR3 region has the DNA TGTGCCAGCAGTTCGACTAGCTTCAATGAGCAGTTCTTC.

The count of this clone is one. The rearrangement uses TRBV7-3 and TRBJ2-3; 10 bases line up with TRBD2. The CDR3 covers 15 residues. Germline CDR1 and CDR2: SGHTA and FQGTGA. V dropped 5 bases and J dropped 3; count of bases not matched to a gene: 5. CDR3 nucleotide sequence: TGTGCCAGCAGCCCCCTAGCGGGGGTAACAGATACGCAGTATTTT. Translated, it gives CASSPLAGVTDTQYF. Full variable domain (rest looked up from reference TRBV7-3 and TRBJ2-3): GAGVSQTPSNKVTEKGKYVELRCDPISGHTALYWYRQSLGQGPEFLIYFQGTGAADDSGLPNDRFFAVRPEGSVSTLKIQRTERGDSAVYLCASSPLAGVTDTQYFGPGTRLTVL.

There are a few counts of this clone. V is TRBV4-1 and J is TRBJ2-7; TRBD2 might be the D (5 bases). From germline, CDR1 is MGHRA and CDR2 YSYEKL. The CDR3 sequence is 16 residues long. Trimming removed 0 bases from V and 0 bases from J, with 12 bases in between. The CDR3 sequence: CASSQDGLPASYEQYF. The CDR3 bases are TGCGCCAGCAGCCAAGACGGACTTCCCGCCTCCTACGAGCAGTACTTC.

This clone appeared a single time. The chain carries TRBV7-9 and TRBJ2-1; perhaps TRBD2 as D (6 bases). Germline lookup yields CDR1 SEHNR and CDR2 FQNEAQ (reference sequence). V dropped 3 bases and J dropped 5 bases, with 14 bases sitting between them. The CDR3 is made up of 15 amino acids. The CDR3 sequence is CASSLVGGSDNEQFF. The CDR3 coding sequence is TGTGCCAGCAGCTTGGTTGGAGGGAGTGACAATGAGCAGTTCTTC.

This chain connects TRBV4-2 to TRBJ1-2; TRBD1 is a possible D gene (5 bases). Trimming left V 3 bases short and J 6 bases short, with 20 bases between. Germline V gene sequence: CDR1 LGHNA, CDR2 YNFKEQ. CDR3 size: 16 residues. CDR3 loop: CASSHGDLTAGDGYTF. The CDR3 DNA is TGTGCCAGCAGCCACGGAGACTTGACAGCTGGGGATGGCTACACCTTC.

The chain links TRBV6-6 to TRBJ2-3; the match to TRBD2 covers 8 bases. The CDR3 contains 16 residues. Germline V lookup: CDR1 MNHNY, CDR2 SVGAGI (reference sequence). The V and J ends lost 5 bases and 1 base, in that order; junction bases with no gene match: 8. The CDR3 reads CASSPNREGGTDTQYF. CDR3 nucleotides: TGTGCCAGCAGTCCTAACCGGGAGGGTGGCACAGATACGCAGTATTTT.

This clone showed up just once. The chain links TRBV7-2 to TRBJ2-3; 7 nucleotides match TRBD1. Trimming cost V 3 bases and J 4 bases; bases outside gene matches: 7. CDR3 length: 15 amino acids. Germline V gene data show CDR1 as SGHTA and CDR2 as FQGNSA. The CDR3 region has the DNA TGTGCCAGCAGCTTTTCAGGGGGACGGGCAGATACGCAGTATTTT. This encodes CASSFSGGRADTQYF.

The V call is TRBV23-1, the J call TRBJ2-7; D not resolved. TRBV23-1 is an open reading frame whose function is uncertain. CDR3 size: 16 residues. Trimming shortened V by 0 bases and J by 4 bases, and 16 bases separated the two germline ends. The CDR3 region is CASSQSQPGIRYEQYF. The CDR3 DNA reads TGCGCCAGCAGTCAATCCCAGCCCGGTATTCGGTACGAGCAGTACTTC.

This sequence joins TRBV28 and TRBJ1-1, with 7 bases lining up with TRBD1. Germline trimming cut 4 bases from V and 0 bases from J; bases unmatched to any gene: 2. This CDR3 is built from 14 residues. Germline CDR1 reads MDHEN; CDR2 reads SYDVKM. DNA for the CDR3: TGTGCCAGCAGTTCTAGGGGGCTGAACACTGAAGCTTTCTTT. Protein: CASSSRGLNTEAFF.

The chain has TRBV9 and TRBJ1-2; a possible D gene is TRBD1 (5 bases). The CDR3 sequence is 16 residues long. V was trimmed by 0 bases and J by 5 bases, leaving 17 bases between them. CDR1 and CDR2 (germline): SGDLS, YYNGEE. Here the CDR3 DNA reads TGTGCCAGCAGCGTAGCTGGGAGCGGGGACCTTTATGGCTACACCTTC. Protein sequence: CASSVAGSGDLYGYTF.

V and J are TRBV9 and TRBJ2-2; TRBD1 is a possible D gene (6 bases). Germline V gene sequence: CDR1 SGDLS, CDR2 YYNGEE. Trimming pared 4 bases from V and 5 bases from J, leaving 9 bases between. The CDR3 spans 13 residues. CDR3 amino acids: CASSNTGTGELFF. The CDR3, as DNA: TGTGCCAGCAGCAACACAGGGACCGGGGAGCTGTTTTTT. Looking up the rest from reference TRBV9 and TRBJ2-2 gives the full variable domain: DSGVTQTPKHLITATGQRVTLRCSPRSGDLSVYWYQQSLDQGLQFLIQYYNGEERAKGNILERFSAQQFPDLHSELNLSSLELGDSALYFCASSNTGTGELFFGEGSRLTVL.

J is TRBJ2-3 and V is TRBV7-6; D possibly corresponds to TRBD2 (5 bases). The V gene's germline CDR1 is SGHVS and CDR2 FNYEAQ. The CDR3 loop spans 18 amino acids. Trimming removed 1 base at V and 0 bases at J, with 17 bases between. The CDR3 reads CASSLGLSGTPSTDTQYF. The DNA for the CDR3 is TGTGCCAGCAGCTTAGGGTTGAGCGGAACCCCTAGCACAGATACGCAGTATTTT.

This clone appeared a single time. The rearrangement links TRBV29-1 to TRBJ2-2; no definite D call. This CDR3 comprises 14 residues. Trimming pared 2 bases from V and 1 base from J, leaving 8 bases between. Germline CDR1 is SQVTM and CDR2 is ANQGSEA. The CDR3 nucleotides read TGCAGCGTTGAACTGTCGGGGAACACCGGGGAGCTGTTTTTT. Translating gives CSVELSGNTGELFF.

The chain carries TRBV23-1 and TRBJ2-7; 10 positions match TRBD1. TRBV23-1 is annotated as an ORF whose role is uncertain. Unmatched junction bases numbered 1, after V lost 2 bases and J lost 3 bases. The CDR3 extends over 14 amino acids. The CDR3, as DNA: TGCGCCAGCAGTCAAAGGACAGGGGGCTACGAGCAGTACTTC. This translates into CASSQRTGGYEQYF.